In this sample, the clone carrying this T cell receptor (beta chain) is medium-sized. The sample originates from a study of blood T cell repertoires in COVID-19. The cohort comprised adults aged 18 to 89 years residing in some 24 US areas. Among Cohort 3 donors, those recovered had two negative PCRs, clearance, or symptom resolution. Sequencing was performed with immunoSEQ multiplex PCR; in TCRdb, only in-frame clones are kept and a portion is missing. The sample lists roughly 180,000 clones; roughly 84% were seen once. The material sequenced was PBMCs or T cells enriched from blood (not recorded which). This receptor was obtained from a man in his fifties or sixties who had recovered from COVID-19.

The DNA for the CDR3 is TGTGCCAGTAGTATCACAGGGGCAGCGGGACTAGCAACGAGGGAGCAGTACTTC. Translated: CASSITGAAGLATREQYF. The gene calls are TRBV19 and TRBJ2-7; 9 nucleotides match TRBD2. The CDR3 sequence is 18 residues long. J gave up 7 bases and V 3 bases, and 19 bases lay outside the gene matches. Germline V gene data show CDR1 as LNHDA and CDR2 as SQIVND (reference sequence).